This TCR beta chain was sequenced during a study of T-cell reconstitution after alpha-beta-depleted transplantation in children. This clonotype was observed at least ten times. Its antigen is unknown. The CDR3 contains 15 residues. Germline assignment: CDR1 SGHAT and CDR2 FQNNGV. V dropped 8 bases and J dropped 7 bases, with 20 bases sitting between them. Overall study findings and caveats: Reports say that about two months after transplant, the alpha-beta T cells came out of several hundred graft clones that had expanded. Recipient T cells and thymic progenitors that survived gave rise to the high TCRbeta diversity observed at day 60 in some patients. After one year, T-cell counts and TCRbeta diversity mostly came from new T cells.

As it was prepared, the TCRbeta library received unique molecular identifiers. Using its own MiXCR run on the PCR reads, TCRdb lists one record per CDR3 protein. The sample lists fewer than 250,000 distinct CDR3 sequences; 8.2% were seen once. V and J are TRBV11-2 and TRBJ2-2, with a weak D call TRBD2 (7 bases). This TCR derives from a male patient between 5 and 17 years old who had a stem cell transplant for acute lymphoblastic leukemia, so the T cells may come from the graft donor. Sequenced material: PBMCs, mostly from graft donor cells, taken 180 days after TCRalphabeta/CD19-depleted stem cell transplant. The CDR3 here is CASAMRGGLFGELFF. CDR3 coding DNA: TGTGCCAGCGCCATGAGGGGGGGCCTTTTCGGGGAGCTGTTTTTT.